One sample yielded the 30 T cell receptor beta chains listed below, sequenced in a study of T cells expressing NK-cell markers. Using the 5' RACE reads, TCRdb records one entry per CDR3 protein without DNA. This repertoire includes 160,000 or so distinct CDR3 sequences. The sample consisted of blood T cells: a sorted CD56 or NKG2C T cell subset, CD4+ or CD8+ T cells, or bulk PBMC T cells (not recorded which). These receptors came from a woman aged 18-70 years in good health.

The rearrangement links TRBV28 to TRBJ2-1; TCRdb's D gene call, TRBD2, goes unchecked for lack of DNA. Germline lookup yields CDR1 MDHEN and CDR2 SYDVKM. CDR3 length equals 18 residues. The CDR3: CASSSIKLAGGYYNEQFF.

The V gene is TRBV5-1, the J gene TRBJ2-2; the D call of TRBD2 rests on TCRdb alone, since no DNA is present to check it. The CDR3 covers 16 residues. Germline CDR1 SGHRS, CDR2 YFSETQ. The CDR3 region is CASAGGGGSGTGELFF.

The chain joins TRBV19 to TRBJ2-7; TCRdb's D call of TRBD1 is untestable without DNA. Germline CDR1 reads LNHDA; CDR2 reads SQIVND (reference sequence). CDR3 size: 15 residues. This chain's CDR3 is CASKTRQGDPYEQYF.

The genes are TRBV20-1 and TRBJ2-1; the TCRdb D gene call, TRBD1, has no DNA to confirm it. Per germline, CDR1 DFQATT and CDR2 SNEGSKA (reference sequence). The CDR3 spans 14 residues. The CDR3: CSVETGGDVGEQFF.

J is TRBJ2-1 and V is TRBV19; TCRdb proposes TRBD2, but this gene call is untestable without DNA. The CDR3 totals 15 residues. Germline lookup yields CDR1 LNHDA and CDR2 SQIVND (reference sequence). The CDR3 is CASRRPSRGNNEQFF. Full variable domain (missing parts from reference TRBV19 and TRBJ2-1): DGGITQSPKYLFRKEGQNVTLSCEQNLNHDAMYWYRQDPGQGLRLIYYSQIVNDFQKGDIAEGYSVSREKKESFPLTVTSAQKNPTAFYLCASRRPSRGNNEQFFGPGTRLTVL.

The V call is TRBV5-1, the J call TRBJ2-5; TCRdb reports TRBD1, a call that lacks DNA to check it against. CDR1 and CDR2 from the germline V gene are SGHRS and YFSETQ. The CDR3 has 16 residues. CDR3 protein: CASSSTRGAYQETQYF.

The chain couples TRBV9 to TRBJ2-5; lacking DNA, the TRBD1 call made by TCRdb goes unchecked. Germline V gene data show CDR1 as SGDLS and CDR2 as YYNGEE. CDR3 length: 14 amino acids. The CDR3 sequence is CASSFRTDKETQYF.

This CDR3 is CASSELQETQYF. The chain couples TRBV12-3 or TRBV12-4 to TRBJ2-5. The CDR3 length is 12 residues.

The V call is TRBV4-1, the J call TRBJ2-5. This CDR3 is built from 13 residues. CDR1 and CDR2 from the germline V gene are MGHRA and YSYEKL. The CDR3 loop is CASSPFLAETQYF.

This chain joins TRBV3-1 and TRBJ2-5; TCRdb names TRBD1, which stays unverified in the absence of DNA. Germline V gene sequence: CDR1 LGHDT, CDR2 YNNKEL (reference sequence). The CDR3 covers 18 residues. This CDR3 is CASSQERGTKGPTETQYF.

The chain carries TRBV4-1 and TRBJ2-1; TCRdb's D call of TRBD2 is untestable without DNA. Germline V gene sequence: CDR1 MGHRA, CDR2 YSYEKL. The CDR3 contains 15 residues. The CDR3 loop reads CASSQPRDSINEQFF.

The chain links TRBV7-7 to TRBJ2-1. This CDR3 has 13 amino acids. Germline assignment: CDR1 SSHAT and CDR2 FNYEAQ (reference sequence). The CDR3 spells CASSTGSFNEQFF.

V gene TRBV12-3 or TRBV12-4 combines with J gene TRBJ1-1. This CDR3 comprises 15 residues. CDR3 in amino acids: CASVAVLTGNTEAFF.

This sequence joins TRBV20-1 and TRBJ2-2. CDR3 length equals 13 residues. The germline gives CDR1 DFQATT, CDR2 SNEGSKA (reference sequence). CDR3 sequence reads: CSASLGSTGELFF.

This chain joins TRBV20-1 and TRBJ2-1; checking the TCRdb D call of TRBD2 is not possible without DNA. CDR1 is DFQATT and CDR2 is SNEGSKA in the germline V gene (reference sequence). The CDR3 consists of 14 residues. CDR3 sequence: CSAPRLEAGSEQFF.

The chain combines TRBV4-1 with TRBJ1-6. CDR3 length: 15 amino acids. Germline V CDR1 and CDR2: MGHRA, YSYEKL. This CDR3 reads CASSLGRSTNSPLHF.

The chain employs TRBV20-1 and TRBJ2-1; TCRdb calls TRBD2, which cannot be checked without DNA. The germline gives CDR1 DFQATT, CDR2 SNEGSKA (reference sequence). The CDR3 covers 12 residues. CDR3 loop: CSAIASQNEQFF.

The chain has TRBV3-1 and TRBJ2-5; TCRdb lists TRBD2, though no DNA is available to test this call. CDR1 LGHDT and CDR2 YNNKEL come from the germline V gene (reference sequence). The CDR3 has 19 residues. Here the CDR3 reads CASSQLFTSGVIQQETQYF.

The chain recombines TRBV18 with TRBJ2-7; TCRdb selects TRBD1, and the lack of DNA leaves this call unchecked. Germline lookup yields CDR1 KGHSH and CDR2 LQKENI. The CDR3 covers 14 residues. The CDR3 loop reads CASSSAGGRYEQYF.

The chain links TRBV19 to TRBJ2-6; TCRdb returns TRBD1, unconfirmable since there is no DNA. This CDR3 region has 15 residues. CDR1 LNHDA and CDR2 SQIVND come from the germline V gene (reference sequence). CDR3: CASSIHRAGANVLTF. Based on the CDR3 plus reference TRBV19 and TRBJ2-6, the full variable domain is DGGITQSPKYLFRKEGQNVTLSCEQNLNHDAMYWYRQDPGQGLRLIYYSQIVNDFQKGDIAEGYSVSREKKESFPLTVTSAQKNPTAFYLCASSIHRAGANVLTFGAGSRLTVL.

This chain joins TRBV20-1 and TRBJ1-1; the TRBD1 assignment by TCRdb is unverifiable without DNA. CDR3 length: 14 amino acids. Germline CDR1 DFQATT, CDR2 SNEGSKA (reference sequence). The CDR3 reads CSARGPGVGTEAFF.

The rearrangement links TRBV10-3 to TRBJ1-1; TCRdb outputs TRBD1, but without DNA this stays unchecked. This CDR3 is built from 15 residues. Germline loops: CDR1 ENHRY, CDR2 SYGVKD. The CDR3 spells CAINEPGVGDTEAFF.

The chain links TRBV10-3 to TRBJ1-1; absent DNA, TCRdb's TRBD1 call cannot be checked. This CDR3 has 18 residues. The germline V gene has CDR1 ENHRY and CDR2 SYGVKD. The CDR3 protein is CAISESATGTGVNTEAFF.

The chain is built from TRBV18 and TRBJ2-1; the D call from TCRdb, TRBD2, cannot be confirmed without DNA. CDR3 size: 11 residues. From germline, CDR1 is KGHSH and CDR2 LQKENI. This chain's CDR3 is CASSPRGEQFF.

J is TRBJ2-1 and V is TRBV5-1. This CDR3 is 12 amino acids long. Germline-derived CDR1 and CDR2 are SGHRS and YFSETQ. CDR3 residues: CASMTDYNEQFF. Full variable domain (outside the CDR3, taken from reference TRBV5-1 and TRBJ2-1): KAGVTQTPRYLIKTRGQQVTLSCSPISGHRSVSWYQQTPGQGLQFLFEYFSETQRNKGNFPGRFSGRQFSNSRSEMNVSTLELGDSALYLCASMTDYNEQFFGPGTRLTVL.

This chain connects TRBV5-1 to TRBJ2-7. Germline V CDR1 and CDR2: SGHRS, YFSETQ. CDR3 length: 14 amino acids. The CDR3 sequence is CASSWDSGVVKQYF.

The CDR3: CASSQDSLVTTGELFF. The chain is built from TRBV4-1 and TRBJ2-2; TCRdb's D call of TRBD2 is untestable without DNA. Germline assignment: CDR1 MGHRA and CDR2 YSYEKL. The CDR3 is made up of 16 amino acids.

This chain links TRBV6-1 with TRBJ2-7; the D gene TCRdb calls, TRBD2, cannot be checked with no DNA. This CDR3 is built from 14 residues. CDR1 is MNHNS and CDR2 is SASEGT in the germline V gene. This CDR3 is CASSRGLATLEQYF.

J is TRBJ2-5 and V is TRBV12-3 or TRBV12-4; TCRdb lists TRBD2, though no DNA is available to test this call. This CDR3 is 14 amino acids long. This CDR3 reads CASSFGREGPTQYF.

V usage is TRBV7-9 and J usage is TRBJ1-2; TCRdb's D call of TRBD1 is untestable without DNA. The CDR3 covers 15 residues. In germline, CDR1 is SEHNR, CDR2 FQNEAQ (reference sequence). CDR3 amino acids: CASSPLGLNGVGYTF.